The 11 T cell receptor beta chains in this list originate from one sample, sequenced in a study of T cells in Graves' hyperthyroidism and ophthalmopathy. Authors of the study amplified TCR beta CDR3 regions from RNA transcripts. When the TCR CDR3 underwent first-round RT-PCR, the HTBI primer set was used. TCRdb reprocessed the multiplex PCR reads with MiXCR, giving one entry per CDR3 protein. The repertoire holds around 600,000 distinct CDR3 sequences, with around 14% as singletons. The sample taken for sequencing was blood. These receptors came from a woman younger than 30 with Graves' ophthalmopathy.

In its sample, this clonotype was seen many times. The chain uses TRBV20-1 and TRBJ1-1; possibly TRBD1 for D (5 bases). CDR1 and CDR2 (germline): DFQATT, SNEGSKA (reference sequence). The CDR3 extends over 16 amino acids. V shed 0 bases and J shed 0 bases, with 14 bases lying between them. CDR3 residues: CSARDVRRALNTEAFF. For the CDR3, the DNA is TGCAGTGCTAGAGATGTTCGCAGGGCACTGAACACTGAAGCTTTCTTT.

This clonotype was seen many times. This chain links TRBV12-3 or TRBV12-4 with TRBJ2-7; maybe TRBD1 (6 bases). The V and J ends lost 3 bases and 5 bases respectively, with 11 bases between them. This CDR3 region has 13 residues. Here the CDR3 reads CASSLNRVHEQYF. CDR3 nucleotide sequence: TGTGCCAGCAGTTTGAACAGGGTCCACGAGCAGTACTTC.

This clonotype was found many times. The chain combines TRBV6-6 with TRBJ1-1, with D tentatively TRBD1 (6 bases). The CDR3 consists of 14 residues. Looked up from germline, CDR1 is MNHNY and CDR2 is SVGAGI (reference sequence). The V gene lost 2 bases and the J gene lost 1 base, with 8 bases spanning the gap. CDR3 nucleotide sequence: TGTGCCAGCAGTTACGCCAGGGGGAACACTGAAGCTTTCTTT. Its protein is CASSYARGNTEAFF.

Of note for this clonotype: This could be a read error, since a much larger clone is one nucleotide away. J is TRBJ2-2 and V is TRBV6-2 or TRBV6-3; TRBD1 or TRBD2 may be the D gene (5 bases each). The CDR3 covers 16 residues. Germline V gene data show CDR1 as MNHEY and CDR2 as SVGEGT. With 2 bases removed from V and 2 bases from J, the gap between germline ends came to 12 bases. CDR3 bases: TGTGCCAGCAGTTACGACACTGGGGGAAACACCGGGGAGCTGTTTTTT. Translation gives CASSYDTGGNTGELFF.

This clonotype was observed many times. The chain joins TRBV11-3 to TRBJ2-1; the match to TRBD1 covers 10 bases. CDR3 length: 16 amino acids. Germline V gene lookup returns CDR1 SGHNT and CDR2 YENEEA. The junction had 6 bases not matched to a gene; V was cut back by 1 base and J by 6 bases. CDR3: CASSLGTGGGFNEQFF. The CDR3 DNA reads as TGTGCCAGCAGCTTAGGGACAGGGGGAGGGTTCAATGAGCAGTTCTTC.

This clonotype occurred many times. The J gene is TRBJ1-1, the V gene TRBV11-1, with D unresolved. Germline V gene data show CDR1 as SGHAT and CDR2 as FQDESV (reference sequence). V lost 4 bases and J lost 1, with 10 bases in between. The CDR3 runs to 14 residues. The CDR3 DNA is TGTGCCAGCAGCTATTCGGTCCAGAACACTGAAGCTTTCTTT. As protein: CASSYSVQNTEAFF.

This clonotype turned up a few times. The chain has TRBV19 and TRBJ2-1; TRBD2 matches 15 bases. The CDR3 covers 17 residues. V dropped 3 bases and J dropped 8; count of bases not matched to a gene: 8. Germline-derived CDR1 and CDR2 are LNHDA and SQIVND (reference sequence). Here the CDR3 DNA reads TGTGCCAGTAGTATCCCAGGACTAGCGGGAGGGCCTGATGAGCAGTTCTTC. Its translation is CASSIPGLAGGPDEQFF.

This chain uses TRBV29-1 with TRBJ2-3; TRBD2 matches 8 bases. CDR3 size: 16 residues. Trimming cost V 4 bases and J 1 base; bases outside gene matches: 10. Germline values: CDR1 SQVTM, CDR2 ANQGSEA. This CDR3 is CSVAATVTSGTDTQYF. The CDR3 bases are TGCAGCGTTGCAGCGACGGTGACTAGCGGCACAGATACGCAGTATTTT.

This clonotype came up many times. The V gene is TRBV11-3, the J gene TRBJ2-7, with 10 bases matching TRBD1. With V trimmed by 4 bases and J by 4 bases, 13 bases remained unmatched. Germline-derived CDR1 and CDR2 are SGHNT and YENEEA. The CDR3 runs 17 residues. CDR3 residues: CASSSGQGLLGTYEQYF. The CDR3 region has the DNA TGTGCCAGCAGCTCGGGACAGGGGCTCCTGGGGACTTACGAGCAGTACTTC.

This clonotype was seen ten or more times. The chain is built from TRBV6-1 and TRBJ2-5, with D tentatively TRBD2 (7 bases). Looked up from germline, CDR1 is MNHNS and CDR2 is SASEGT. Trimming shortened V by 6 bases and J by 4 bases, and 18 bases separated the two germline ends. This CDR3 has 15 amino acids. CDR3 in DNA: TGTGCCAGCAGGGAAATCGGGGGGCCCAGAGAGACCCAGTACTTC. Amino acid sequence: CASREIGGPRETQYF.

There are a few counts of this clonotype. This sequence joins TRBV28 and TRBJ2-1; 7 positions match TRBD2. There are 15 residues in the CDR3. Trimming cost V 2 bases and J 6 bases; bases outside gene matches: 7. Germline CDR1 reads MDHEN; CDR2 reads SYDVKM. The CDR3 loop reads CASSLSGMGINEQFF. DNA of the CDR3: TGTGCCAGCAGTTTAAGCGGGATGGGTATCAATGAGCAGTTCTTC.